The entry that follows covers one T cell receptor beta chain sequence. This sample was included in a study of blood T cell repertoires in COVID-19. Overall study context: The origin of the acute and convalescent COVID-19 samples was the United States, Italy and Spain.

Produced via immunoSEQ multiplex PCR; TCRdb's table is partial and in-frame only. The sample records over 40,000 clones, roughly nine tenths being singletons. Sequencing was performed on peripheral blood. The TCR comes from a man aged 70-80 years with active COVID-19.

The CDR3 DNA reads TGTGCCAGTAGTCCCCTGCCGGGACAGGGTGATTCACCCCTCCACTTT. As protein: CASSPLPGQGDSPLHF. This chain links TRBV19 with TRBJ1-6, with TRBD1 matching over 9 bases. The length of the CDR3 is 16 residues. CDR1 is LNHDA, CDR2 SQIVND, per germline (reference sequence). V lost 5 bases and J lost 8; bases outside the gene matches: 10.